Below, 8 T cell receptor beta chains from the same sample are listed, as sequenced in a study of patients and donors after allogeneic stem cell transplantation. TCRdb processed the RT-PCR reads anew with MiXCR; each CDR3 protein has one entry. The sample comprises 150,000 to 200,000 distinct CDR3 sequences, less than 45% of which are singletons, and approximately 32% rests with the top ten. The material sequenced was blood, either unsorted or a sorted T cell fraction (not recorded which). These receptors were taken from a human donor who was either an allogeneic HSCT recipient or a stem cell or donor lymphocyte infusion donor (not recorded which). It is not recorded whose cells these are; they may come from a transplant donor.

The chain links TRBV10-3 to TRBJ2-1; TRBD2 matches 7 bases. Germline trimming cut 3 bases from V and 5 bases from J; bases unmatched to any gene: 10. In germline, CDR1 is ENHRY, CDR2 SYGVKD. This CDR3 comprises 16 residues. The CDR3 nucleotides are TGTGCCATCAGTGAATGGGACTACGACATTAACAATGAGCAGTTCTTC. Residues: CAISEWDYDINNEQFF.

V is TRBV6-1 and J is TRBJ2-5; D unclear. The length of the CDR3 is 8 residues. The germline V gene encodes CDR1 MNHNS and CDR2 SASEGT. V lost 7 bases and J 8 bases, leaving 2 bases between the germline ends. The chain's CDR3 is CASTTQYF. The CDR3 DNA reads TGTGCCAGCACTACCCAGTACTTC.

The chain combines TRBV10-2 with TRBJ1-5; D uncertain. Germline loops: CDR1 WSHSY, CDR2 SAAADI. Between the trimmed V and J ends, which lost 3 bases and 0 bases, there was a span of 6 bases. The CDR3 loop spans 14 amino acids. The CDR3 region is CASSDTYSNQPQHF. The CDR3 DNA sequence: TGCGCCAGCAGTGACACCTATAGCAATCAGCCCCAGCATTTT.

The V call is TRBV5-6, the J call TRBJ1-5; TRBD1 might be the D (5 bases). The germline CDR1 and CDR2 sequences are SGHDT and YYEEEE. V gave up 0 bases and J gave up 4 bases, with 8 bases separating them. The CDR3 covers 14 residues. The CDR3 nucleotides are TGTGCCAGCAGCTTGGAAAGGGGAAATCAGCCCCAGCATTTT. Residues: CASSLERGNQPQHF.

Only a few counts were recorded for this clonotype. V usage is TRBV23-1 and J usage is TRBJ1-5, with no clear D. TRBV23-1 has ORF status, its function being uncertain. This CDR3 is 15 amino acids long. Trimming cost V 2 bases and J 5 bases, with 13 bases left between them. CDR3 nucleotides: TGCGCCAGCAGTCAAACGGGGTCGTCGGATCAGCCCCAGCATTTT. This sequence encodes CASSQTGSSDQPQHF.

The chain combines TRBV29-1 with TRBJ2-5; D is unresolved. Germline CDR1 and CDR2: SQVTM and ANQGSEA. The CDR3 is 15 amino acids. V lost 4 bases to trimming and J lost 0 bases, with 15 bases between them. This CDR3 is CSVGWSEAYQETQYF. As DNA, the CDR3 is TGCAGCGTTGGTTGGTCAGAGGCGTACCAAGAGACCCAGTACTTC.

The chain combines TRBV12-3 or TRBV12-4 with TRBJ1-2, with D possibly TRBD1 on 6 matching bases. V gave up 7 bases and J gave up 4 bases, with 10 bases separating them. The CDR3 covers 12 residues. DNA of the CDR3: TGTGCCAGCACTGGGGGCTTCTATGGCTACACCTTC. It translates to CASTGGFYGYTF.

The chain employs TRBV6-5 and TRBJ2-7; 12 bases line up with TRBD2. The CDR3 runs 13 residues. V was clipped by 8 bases and J by 4 bases; unmatched bases: 3. Germline V gives CDR1 MNHEY, CDR2 SVGAGI. The CDR3 DNA reads TGTGCCAGCTCTAGCGGGAGGGATTACGAGCAGTACTTC. The encoded protein is CASSSGRDYEQYF.